A single T cell receptor beta chain is shown here with its context. Its antigen is still unknown. These data belong to a study of cytomegalovirus exposure and HLA in healthy donors. Overall study findings and caveats: The likely origin of a cluster of highly shared sequence variants was a sequencing artifact.

The CDR3 covers 15 residues. Losses at the gene ends were 4 bases for V and 3 bases for J; bases not matched to a gene: 8. Germline CDR1 and CDR2: SGHRS and YFSETQ. PCR employed 60 Vbeta and 13 Jbeta primers. TCRdb's copy holds only in-frame clones and misses some; the assay was immunoSEQ multiplex PCR. Of roughly 100,000 clones in the sample, about 75% were seen once. This receptor was taken from a man over 45 in good health and CMV-seronegative. The chain joins TRBV5-1 to TRBJ2-5; 8 bases are shared with TRBD2. Sequencing was performed on PBMCs. The CDR3 region has the DNA TGCGCCAGCAGCAGACTAGGGACTAGTGAAGAGACCCAGTACTTC. Its translation is CASSRLGTSEETQYF.